This T cell receptor (beta chain) was captured by sequencing in a study of PD-1 blockade in classical Hodgkin lymphoma. Trimming removed 3 bases at V and 2 bases at J, with 10 bases between. CDR1 is SGHAT and CDR2 is FQNNGV in the germline V gene. The CDR3 extends over 15 amino acids. Profiling relied on immunoSEQ multiplex PCR, and the TCRdb table lists in-frame clones only, not all of them. This sample has around 19,000 clones, with around 69% found just once. Broader study findings: Newly diagnosed patients reportedly trailed healthy donors in baseline TCR diversity.

In regard to this clone: Its antigen is undetermined.

Every patient experienced relapse after autologous stem cell transplantation, and brentuximab vedotin exposure varied. Sequences were derived from peripheral blood mononuclear cells (PBMCs), sampled before the second cycle of nivolumab. The genes are TRBV11-2 and TRBJ2-2, with D hard to call. The sequence came from a human donor with classical Hodgkin lymphoma. Written as DNA, the CDR3 is TGTGCCAGCAGCTTTCGTACCTCTAACACCGGGGAGCTGTTTTTT. Translating it yields CASSFRTSNTGELFF.